This T cell receptor (beta chain) was observed in a study of CD8+ T cells in alopecia areata. RNA, once extracted, was reverse transcribed into cDNA for use as the sequencing template. Data came from immunoSEQ multiplex PCR; TCRdb stores just in-frame clones and leaves some out. Among about 99,000 clones, around 50% were seen once, and the ten largest hold around 9%. CDR3 length equals 16 residues. Germline V gene data show CDR1 as GTSNPN and CDR2 as SVGIG (reference sequence). Trimming left V 0 bases short and J 5 bases short, with 19 bases between. Sequencing was performed on CD4+ T cells sorted from blood. This rearrangement joins TRBV30 to TRBJ2-5, with D maybe TRBD2 (6 bases). The clonotype comes from a human donor in good health. CDR3 sequence: CAWSVLGGQGRETQYF. The CDR3 DNA reads TGTGCCTGGAGTGTACTTGGAGGGCAGGGACGGGAGACCCAGTACTTC. Supplemented by reference TRBV30 and TRBJ2-5, the full variable domain reads SQTIHQWPATLVQPVGSPLSLECTVEGTSNPNLYWYRQAAGRGLQLLFYSVGIGQISSEVPQNLSASRPQDRQFILSSKKLLLSDSGFYLCAWSVLGGQGRETQYFGPGTRLLVL.